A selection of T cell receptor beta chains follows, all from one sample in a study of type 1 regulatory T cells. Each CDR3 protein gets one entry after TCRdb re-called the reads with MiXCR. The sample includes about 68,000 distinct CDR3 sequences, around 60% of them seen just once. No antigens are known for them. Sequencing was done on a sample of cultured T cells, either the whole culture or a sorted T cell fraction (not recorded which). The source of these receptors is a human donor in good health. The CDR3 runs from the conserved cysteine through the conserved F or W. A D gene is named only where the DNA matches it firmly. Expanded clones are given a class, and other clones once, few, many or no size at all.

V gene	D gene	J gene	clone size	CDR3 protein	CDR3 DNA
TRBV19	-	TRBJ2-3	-	CASSEVDTQYF	TGTGCCAGTAGTGAGGTCGATACGCAGTATTTT
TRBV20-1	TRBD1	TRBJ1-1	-	CSARFLPGQGPGAEAFF	TGCAGTGCTAGGTTTTTGCCGGGACAGGGCCCGGGGGCTGAAGCTTTCTTT
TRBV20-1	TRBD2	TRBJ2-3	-	CSAVDAAGGDTQYF	TGCAGTGCTGTTGATGCGGCGGGGGGAGATACGCAGTATTTT
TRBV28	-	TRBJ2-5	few	CASRPPLGGQETQYF	TGTGCCAGCAGGCCTCCCCTTGGAGGTCAAGAGACCCAGTACTTC
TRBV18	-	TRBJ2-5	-	CASSKKGQETQYF	TGTGCCAGCTCAAAGAAAGGACAAGAGACCCAGTACTTC
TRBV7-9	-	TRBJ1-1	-	CASSLREGRPNTEAFF	TGTGCCAGCAGCTTAAGGGAGGGCAGGCCTAACACTGAAGCTTTCTTT
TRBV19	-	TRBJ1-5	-	CASWPGGLVNQPQHF	TGTGCCAGCTGGCCCGGGGGCTTGGTCAATCAGCCCCAGCATTTT
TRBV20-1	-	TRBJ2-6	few	CSGLQGAGANVLTF	TGCAGTGGCCTACAGGGTGCTGGGGCCAACGTCCTGACTTTC
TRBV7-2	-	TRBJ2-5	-	CASSWGTGFQETQYF	TGTGCCAGCAGCTGGGGTACAGGGTTCCAAGAGACCCAGTACTTC
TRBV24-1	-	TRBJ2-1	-	CATSDAEPGGSYNEQFF	TGTGCCACCAGTGACGCGGAGCCAGGAGGCTCCTACAATGAGCAGTTCTTC
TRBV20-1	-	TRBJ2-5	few	CSAAELRVETQYF	TGCAGTGCGGCCGAACTCCGCGTCGAGACCCAGTACTTC
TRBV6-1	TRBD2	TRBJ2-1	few	CATERGNEQFF	TGTGCCACCGAGCGGGGGAATGAGCAGTTCTTC
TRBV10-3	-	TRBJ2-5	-	CAISSGGDLQETQYF	TGTGCCATCAGTTCGGGTGGGGACTTACAAGAGACCCAGTACTTC